The 6 T cell receptor beta chains listed next were all sequenced from one sample in a study of blood T cell repertoires in COVID-19. The assay was immunoSEQ multiplex PCR, and TCRdb's table has in-frame clones only and misses some. This sample has around 240,000 clones; 85% occur once, and the top ten carry around 0.89%. The sample taken for sequencing was peripheral blood. The source is a man aged 35 to 55 with acute or convalescent COVID-19.

CDR3 sequence (DNA): TGTGCCTGGAGTGATGGGGGACTAGGGATTTCAGATACGCAGTATTTT. Its translation is CAWSDGGLGISDTQYF. The V call is TRBV30, the J call TRBJ2-3; 8 nucleotides agree with TRBD2. The trim removed 1 base at V and 4 bases at J, leaving 10 bases unmatched. The CDR3 has 16 residues. The germline V gene encodes CDR1 GTSNPN and CDR2 SVGIG (reference sequence).

The chain uses TRBV6-5 and TRBJ1-2; tentative D call: TRBD1 (5 bases). CDR3 length equals 11 residues. V was trimmed by 8 bases and J by 9 bases, leaving 13 bases between them. Looked up from germline, CDR1 is MNHEY and CDR2 is SVGAGI. CDR3 loop: CASSGSFRYTF. The CDR3 DNA follows: TGTGCCAGCTCAGGGTCTTTCCGCTACACCTTC.

In this sample, this clone turned up a few times. The V gene is TRBV3-1 (or the pseudogene TRBV3-2), the J gene TRBJ1-1; D remains ambiguous. V was pared by 5 bases and J by 2 bases, with 12 bases between. The CDR3 length is 14 residues. Looked up from germline, CDR1 is LGHDT and CDR2 is YNNKEL (reference sequence). In nucleotides, the CDR3 is TGTGCCAGCAGCACGATTCACAGTAACACTGAAGCTTTCTTT. Its translation is CASSTIHSNTEAFF.

This chain connects TRBV7-2 to TRBJ1-5; the D is unclear. V dropped 8 bases and J dropped 5 bases, with 16 bases sitting between them. From germline, CDR1 is SGHTA and CDR2 FQGNSA. The CDR3 spans 14 residues. The CDR3 DNA sequence: TGTGCCAGCGGACTCTCGGGAGGTTATCAGCCCCAGCATTTT. Its translation is CASGLSGGYQPQHF. The whole variable domain, remainder taken from reference TRBV7-2 and TRBJ1-5, is GAGVSQSPSNKVTEKGKDVELRCDPISGHTALYWYRQSLGQGLEFLIYFQGNSAPDKSGLPSDRFSAERTGGSVSTLTIQRTQQEDSAVYLCASGLSGGYQPQHFGDGTRLSIL.

This clone has just one count. J is TRBJ2-7 and V is TRBV19; D call uncertain. CDR1 is LNHDA, CDR2 SQIVND, per germline (reference sequence). V was clipped by 4 bases and J by 0 bases, with 13 bases between them. The CDR3 spans 15 residues. The CDR3 DNA sequence: TGTGCCAGTAGTAACCCTTCTCTGAGCTCCTACGAGCAGTACTTC. Its translation: CASSNPSLSSYEQYF.

The gene calls are TRBV28 and TRBJ1-1; D perhaps matches TRBD1 (5 bases). V lost 6 bases to trimming and J lost 1 base, with 12 bases between them. CDR1 is MDHEN and CDR2 is SYDVKM in the germline V gene. CDR3 length: 14 amino acids. CDR3 residues: CASSLRGKNTEAFF. The CDR3 region has the DNA TGTGCCAGCAGCCTGCGGGGGAAGAACACTGAAGCTTTCTTT.